This passage covers 5 T cell receptor beta chains from one sample sequenced in a study of T-cell memory formation after mild COVID-19. TCRdb redid the calling of the 5' RACE reads with MiXCR, one entry per CDR3 protein. The sample has roughly 450,000 distinct CDR3 sequences; roughly 20% are singletons. Sequencing used PBMCs or a T cell subset sorted from them (not recorded which). Every receptor here comes from an adult woman who had mild COVID-19 (a few samples of this study predate the infection). Cell type and time point are not known.

The J gene is TRBJ2-7, the V gene TRBV4-3; 7 bases map to TRBD1. This CDR3 comprises 16 residues. Losses at the gene ends were 3 bases for V and 1 base for J; bases not matched to a gene: 9. Germline V CDR1 and CDR2: LGHNA, YSLEER. CDR3 DNA: TGCGCCAGCAGCCAGGAGACCCGGGACAGTTCCTACGAGCAGTACTTC. This codes for CASSQETRDSSYEQYF.

The chain is built from TRBV29-1 and TRBJ1-2; D not resolved. This CDR3 contains 14 residues. Between the trimmed V and J ends, which lost 7 bases and 2 bases, there was a span of 17 bases. Looked up from germline, CDR1 is SQVTM and CDR2 is ANQGSEA. The CDR3 reads CSADKQLHNYGYTF. CDR3 nucleotide sequence: TGCAGCGCCGATAAACAGCTGCACAACTATGGCTACACCTTC.

The CDR3 loop is CASETGNYGYTF. Here the CDR3 DNA reads TGTGCCAGTGAGACGGGGAACTATGGCTACACCTTC. This rearrangement joins TRBV19 to TRBJ1-2; D uncertain. The CDR3 covers 12 residues. CDR1 and CDR2 (germline): LNHDA, SQIVND (reference sequence). Trimming stripped 8 bases from V and 2 bases from J, with 9 bases between. Full variable domain (remainder filled in from reference TRBV19 and TRBJ1-2): DGGITQSPKYLFRKEGQNVTLSCEQNLNHDAMYWYRQDPGQGLRLIYYSQIVNDFQKGDIAEGYSVSREKKESFPLTVTSAQKNPTAFYLCASETGNYGYTFGSGTRLTVV.

This clonotype was picked up a small number of times. The chain carries TRBV5-1 and TRBJ2-3, with D hard to call. This CDR3 has 14 amino acids. Trimming left V 3 bases short and J 1 base short, with 9 bases between. CDR1 is SGHRS, CDR2 YFSETQ, per germline. The chain's CDR3 is CASSSLDGTDTQYF. In DNA form, the CDR3 reads TGCGCCAGCAGCTCCTTAGACGGCACAGATACGCAGTATTTT.

Here the CDR3 reads CSVEGHSYNEQFF. CDR3 coding DNA: TGCAGCGTTGAAGGGCACTCCTACAATGAGCAGTTCTTC. The chain couples TRBV29-1 to TRBJ2-1, with D hard to call. The CDR3 consists of 13 residues. V dropped 1 base and J dropped 0 bases, with 4 bases sitting between them. Germline CDR1 SQVTM, CDR2 ANQGSEA.